This TCR beta chain derives from a study of T cell changes during pregnancy in multiple sclerosis (dated by TCRdb to the late 2010s). Regarding the research as a whole: The study looked at changes in the T cell repertoire across pregnancy in women with multiple sclerosis.

This clone was seen more than once but under ten times. Its antigen is still unknown. The record has no base qualities; no much larger clone is one base away. Via the germline V gene, CDR1 is SGHVS and CDR2 FQNEAQ. The CDR3 measures 15 amino acids from cysteine to phenylalanine. Only the CDR3 DNA is retained, 45 bases long and in frame from the first base. Trimmed from V: 0 bases; trimmed from J: 6 bases; junction bases lacking a gene match: 4. Receptors were amplified or captured by the immunoSEQ multiplex PCR assay. Here the immuneACCESS table is served through TCRdb, limited to in-frame sequences with V and J called. Missing clones are a known gap in these copies; in checked studies unresolved V genes cover under half, and the rest lacks a known reason. The sample contains tens of thousands of clones, about 89% of them found a single time. Together, the top ten hold 6.9% of the sample.

The chain was built from TRBV7-8 and TRBJ2-2; 7 of the junction bases match TRBD2. The starting material was CD8+ T cells from peripheral blood mononuclear cells, obtained in the second trimester of pregnancy. The TCR originated in a female donor with multiple sclerosis, enrolled in a pregnancy study. The encoded CDR3 is CASSLAGGGPGELFF. The nucleotides read TGTGCCAGCAGCTTAGCGGGGGGGGGACCCGGGGAGCTGTTTTTT.